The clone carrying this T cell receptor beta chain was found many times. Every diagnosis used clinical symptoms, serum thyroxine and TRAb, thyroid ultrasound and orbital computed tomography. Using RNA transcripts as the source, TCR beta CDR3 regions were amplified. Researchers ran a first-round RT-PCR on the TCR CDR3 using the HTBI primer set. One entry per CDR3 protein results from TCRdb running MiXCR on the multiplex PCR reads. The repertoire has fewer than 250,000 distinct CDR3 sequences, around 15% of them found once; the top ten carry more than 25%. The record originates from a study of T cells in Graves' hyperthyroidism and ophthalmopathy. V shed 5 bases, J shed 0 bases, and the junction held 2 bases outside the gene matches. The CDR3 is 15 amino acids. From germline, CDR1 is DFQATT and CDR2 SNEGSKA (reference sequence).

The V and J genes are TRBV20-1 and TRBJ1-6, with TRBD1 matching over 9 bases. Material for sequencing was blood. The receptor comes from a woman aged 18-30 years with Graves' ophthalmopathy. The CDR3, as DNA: TGCAGTGCTGGGACAGGGAGCTCCTATAATTCACCCCTCCACTTT. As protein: CSAGTGSSYNSPLHF.